The 12 T cell receptor beta chains given below trace back to one sample, sequenced in a study of cytomegalovirus exposure and HLA in healthy donors. PCR primers comprised 60 Vbeta and 13 Jbeta primers. Clones were read by immunoSEQ multiplex PCR, and TCRdb kept only the in-frame ones, dropping some. The sample carries roughly 140,000 clones, about 79% recorded once. The sample taken for sequencing was PBMCs. These receptors were collected from a man aged 40-49 years in good health and CMV-seropositive.

This rearrangement joins TRBV6-5 to TRBJ2-5; D uncertain. The end of the DNA fits TRBJ2-7 better, so the J call may be wrong. The CDR3 consists of 14 residues. Per the germline V gene, CDR1 is MNHEY and CDR2 is SVGAGI. This chain's CDR3 is CASSYFGLDYEQYF. In DNA form, the CDR3 reads TGTGCCAGCAGTTACTTCGGTTTGGACTACGAGCAGTACTTC.

The CDR3 loop is CASIVGTPAYNEQFF. CDR3 nucleotide sequence: TGTGCCAGCATTGTCGGGACTCCCGCCTACAATGAGCAGTTCTTC. The chain is built from TRBV6-6 and TRBJ2-1, with a tentative D call TRBD2 (6 bases). Germline V lookup: CDR1 MNHNY, CDR2 SVGAGI (reference sequence). V was pared by 7 bases and J by 2 bases, with 15 bases between. The CDR3 length is 15 residues.

This clone was seen once. V and J are TRBV27 and TRBJ2-1; the D gene is possibly TRBD2 (6 bases). The length of the CDR3 is 15 residues. Germline V lookup: CDR1 MNHEY, CDR2 SMNVEV (reference sequence). Trimming removed 3 bases from V and 5 bases from J, with 14 bases in between. As DNA, the CDR3 is TGTGCCAGCAGTTTTCGACGGGGGAACGACAATGAGCAGTTCTTC. Protein product: CASSFRRGNDNEQFF.

The chain employs TRBV10-3 and TRBJ2-3, with 8 nucleotides matching TRBD2. With V trimmed by 2 bases and J by 6 bases, 10 bases remained unmatched. The length of the CDR3 is 16 residues. CDR1 and CDR2 from the germline V gene are ENHRY and SYGVKD. This CDR3 reads CAISEGRGGSPDTQYF. The CDR3, as DNA: TGTGCCATCAGTGAGGGTCGCGGGGGGTCCCCCGATACGCAGTATTTT.

The chain couples TRBV30 to TRBJ1-2; maybe TRBD1 (5 bases). Germline V gene data show CDR1 as GTSNPN and CDR2 as SVGIG (reference sequence). The CDR3 has 12 amino acids. Deletions cut 3 bases from V and 7 bases from J, with 12 bases between. The CDR3 coding sequence is TGTGCCTGGAGCTTAGGGAGGGGTGGCTACACCTTC. Amino acids: CAWSLGRGGYTF.

With respect to this clone: One junction end does not reproduce the germline sequence, and a read error may be involved. The chain links TRBV7-9 to TRBJ2-1, with 7 bases lining up with TRBD1. CDR3 length: 12 amino acids. From germline, CDR1 is SEHNR and CDR2 FQNEAQ (reference sequence). The CDR3 region is CSSSLALQGKFF. CDR3 DNA: TGTTCCAGCAGCTTAGCATTACAGGGGAAGTTCTTC.

Details on this clone: The junction shows a germline mismatch at one end, possibly a read error. V gene TRBV2 combines with J gene TRBJ1-2, with a weak D call TRBD1 (5 bases). Germline V gene lookup returns CDR1 SNHLY and CDR2 FYNNEI. This CDR3 spans 14 amino acids. CDR3 in DNA: TGTGCCAGCAGTGACTCCGCATGGACATATGGCCACACCTTC. It encodes CASSDSAWTYGHTF.

The chain combines TRBV29-1 with TRBJ2-1; 7 bases map to TRBD2. Germline V gives CDR1 SQVTM, CDR2 ANQGSEA. J lost 7 bases, V lost 6 bases, and 12 bases had no gene match. This CDR3 region has 14 residues. The chain's CDR3 is CSVLGGSRGNEQFF. The CDR3 DNA reads TGCAGCGTATTGGGCGGGAGTAGGGGAAATGAGCAGTTCTTC.

The V gene is TRBV14, the J gene TRBJ2-1, with TRBD2 matching 11 bases. The CDR3 contains 15 residues. Germline values: CDR1 SGHDN, CDR2 FVKESK. With 5 bases clipped from V and 4 bases from J, the junction kept 4 bases outside the gene matches. The CDR3 here is CASSKTSGVYNEQFF. The CDR3, as DNA: TGTGCCAGCAGCAAGACTAGCGGGGTATACAATGAGCAGTTCTTC.

The chain uses TRBV7-9 and TRBJ2-1, with 7 nucleotides matching TRBD1. The CDR3 runs 15 residues. Germline-derived CDR1 and CDR2 are SEHNR and FQNEAQ (reference sequence). Trimming cost V 1 base and J 5 bases; bases outside gene matches: 5. CDR3: CASSLGQGVNNEQFF. Here the CDR3 DNA reads TGTGCCAGCAGCTTAGGGCAGGGGGTGAACAATGAGCAGTTCTTC.

The J gene is TRBJ1-5, the V gene TRBV2, with TRBD1 identical over 8 bases. This CDR3 region has 13 residues. In germline, CDR1 is SNHLY, CDR2 FYNNEI. Trimming at V came to 6 bases and at J to 6 bases, leaving 4 bases not matched to a gene. CDR3 DNA sequence: TGTGCCAGCAGGGACAGGGAGGCTCAGCCCCAGCATTTT. Its protein product is CASRDREAQPQHF.

The V and J genes are TRBV4-1 and TRBJ1-5, with 8 positions matching TRBD1. This CDR3 has 14 amino acids. Germline V gene lookup returns CDR1 MGHRA and CDR2 YSYEKL. The V and J ends lost 4 bases and 6 bases, in that order; junction bases with no gene match: 5. CDR3 bases: TGCGCCAGCAGCCCGGACAGGGTGATTCAGCCCCAGCATTTT. It yields the protein CASSPDRVIQPQHF.